This T cell receptor (beta chain) was captured in a study of regulatory T cells in long-lasting Graves disease. Time point indicated: persistent/refractory GD, antithyroid drugs over 5 years with positive TRAb. PBMC RNA served as the TCR library source. All patients originated from an endocrinology department located in Xi'an, China. CDR3 length: 12 residues. Germline CDR1 PRHDT, CDR2 FYEKMQ (reference sequence). Trimming pared 5 bases from V and 7 bases from J, leaving 11 bases between. CDR3 regions were amplified by Arm-PCR using iRepertoire HTBI primers to build TCR beta libraries. TCRdb re-derived calls from the multiplex PCR reads in MiXCR, one entry per CDR3 protein. The sample records some 300,000 distinct CDR3 sequences, more than 20% being singletons. The study, taken as a whole, reports: Persistent Graves' patients had lower TCR diversity than newly diagnosed ones. Sampling was limited to peripheral blood rather than thyroid tissue.

Many counts were recorded for this clonotype. The antigen is undetermined. Specimen: peripheral blood mononuclear cells (PBMCs), collected when the disease was refractory, from a patient treated with antithyroid drugs. The clonotype was recovered from a female donor with Graves disease. This chain links TRBV13 with TRBJ2-5; a possible D gene is TRBD2 (5 bases). This chain's CDR3 is CASSRGLGTQYF. In DNA, the CDR3 is TGTGCCAGCAGCCGGGGTCTGGGGACCCAGTACTTC.